This passage covers 17 T cell receptor beta chains from one sample sequenced in a study of T cells in Graves' hyperthyroidism and ophthalmopathy. Researchers amplified the TCR beta CDR3 regions from RNA transcripts. A set of HTBI primers served as the primers for a first-round RT-PCR of the TCR CDR3. MiXCR, applied by TCRdb to the multiplex PCR reads, yields one record per CDR3 protein. The data contain about 840,000 distinct CDR3 sequences, approximately 40% of them singletons. The sequencing input was blood. These receptors came from a man aged 18 to 35 with Graves' hyperthyroidism.

The chain combines TRBV5-1 with TRBJ2-7, with a weak D call TRBD2 (5 bases). This CDR3 spans 13 amino acids. The V gene lost 4 bases and the J gene lost 7 bases, with 15 bases spanning the gap. Per germline, CDR1 SGHRS and CDR2 YFSETQ. The DNA for the CDR3 is TGCGCCAGCAGCCAGGACCCACCGGGGGAGCAGTACTTC. Translation gives CASSQDPPGEQYF. The full variable domain, rest sourced from reference TRBV5-1 and TRBJ2-7, is KAGVTQTPRYLIKTRGQQVTLSCSPISGHRSVSWYQQTPGQGLQFLFEYFSETQRNKGNFPGRFSGRQFSNSRSEMNVSTLELGDSALYLCASSQDPPGEQYFGPGTRLTVT.

This chain uses TRBV6-5 with TRBJ2-2; D is unresolved. V dropped 2 bases and J dropped 6 bases, with 7 bases sitting between them. The CDR3 runs 13 residues. Looked up from germline, CDR1 is MNHEY and CDR2 is SVGAGI. CDR3 sequence: CASSYITAGELFF. The CDR3 nucleotides read TGTGCCAGCAGTTACATTACTGCCGGGGAGCTGTTTTTT.

In DNA, the CDR3 is TGTGCCAGCAGCCCTCGGACAGGGACGGACACCGGGGAGCTGTTTTTT. It is translated as CASSPRTGTDTGELFF. The chain couples TRBV9 to TRBJ2-2; 8 bases are a match to TRBD1. There are 16 residues in the CDR3. Germline V gene lookup returns CDR1 SGDLS and CDR2 YYNGEE. J was trimmed by 3 bases and V by 4 bases; bases with no gene match: 8.

The chain combines TRBV6-2 or TRBV6-3 with TRBJ2-7; a possible D gene is TRBD2 (5 bases). Looked up from germline, CDR1 is MNHEY and CDR2 is SVGEGT. This CDR3 has 12 residues. The V gene lost 6 bases and the J gene lost 12 bases, with 18 bases spanning the gap. CDR3 sequence (DNA): TGTGCCAGCAGCCGCTTGACGGGAAGCCTGTACTTC. Encoded protein: CASSRLTGSLYF.

This clonotype appeared many times. The J gene is TRBJ1-1, the V gene TRBV19; possibly TRBD1 for D (5 bases). Germline values: CDR1 LNHDA, CDR2 SQIVND (reference sequence). CDR3 length: 13 amino acids. With 9 bases removed from V and 4 bases from J, the gap between germline ends came to 15 bases. The chain's CDR3 is CASLEGRGTEAFF. The CDR3 nucleotides read TGTGCCAGCTTGGAGGGGAGAGGCACTGAAGCTTTCTTT.

The chain is built from TRBV3-1 and TRBJ1-1; D remains unclear. This CDR3 contains 15 residues. V was cut by 4 bases and J by 0 bases, with 12 bases left in between. Germline lookup yields CDR1 LGHDT and CDR2 YNNKEL (reference sequence). CDR3 nucleotides: TGTGCCAGCAGCCCTGGGGAGGGCCTGAACACTGAAGCTTTCTTT. This sequence encodes CASSPGEGLNTEAFF. The full variable domain, with the rest looked up from reference TRBV3-1 and TRBJ1-1, is DTAVSQTPKYLVTQMGNDKSIKCEQNLGHDTMYWYKQDSKKFLKIMFSYNNKELIINETVPNRFSPKSPDKAHLNLHINSLELGDSAVYFCASSPGEGLNTEAFFGQGTRLTVV.

This sequence joins TRBV6-1 and TRBJ1-1; weak D call: TRBD1 (5 bases). The CDR3 is 15 residues long. Germline-derived CDR1 and CDR2 are MNHNS and SASEGT. The V end lost 1 base, the J end lost 3 bases, and 12 bases lay between the germline ends. CDR3 DNA: TGTGCCAGCAGTGAAGAAGGGGTCGGGGACACTGAAGCTTTCTTT. Translated, it gives CASSEEGVGDTEAFF.

This clonotype was seen only a few times. The rearrangement links TRBV20-1 to TRBJ2-5; D may be TRBD1 or TRBD2 (5 bases each). Germline assignment: CDR1 DFQATT and CDR2 SNEGSKA (reference sequence). This CDR3 region has 15 residues. V was trimmed by 0 bases and J by 4 bases, leaving 15 bases between them. The CDR3 nucleotides read TGCAGTGCTAGAGAGACGGGACGAGGGCGAGAGACCCAGTACTTC. It yields the protein CSARETGRGRETQYF.

The V gene is TRBV7-2, the J gene TRBJ1-5; D is ambiguous. This CDR3 is 13 amino acids long. The V end lost 5 bases, the J end lost 4 bases, and 9 bases lay between the germline ends. CDR1 and CDR2 (germline): SGHTA, FQGNSA. The chain's CDR3 is CASSLKKNQPQHF. CDR3 sequence (DNA): TGTGCCAGCAGCCTAAAGAAGAATCAGCCCCAGCATTTT.

The chain combines TRBV25-1 with TRBJ2-7; the match to TRBD2 covers 14 bases. CDR1 is MGHDK, CDR2 SYGVNS, per germline. The V and J ends lost 4 bases and 7 bases, in that order; junction bases with no gene match: 6. This CDR3 region has 15 residues. In DNA form, the CDR3 reads TGTGCCAGCAGTGGACTAGCGGGAGGGCCGTGGGAGCAGTACTTC. Translation: CASSGLAGGPWEQYF.

This rearrangement joins TRBV29-1 to TRBJ1-2; D is possibly TRBD1 (6 bases). CDR3 length: 12 residues. V lost 8 bases and J 3 bases, leaving 13 bases between the germline ends. CDR1 and CDR2 (germline): SQVTM, ANQGSEA. In DNA form, the CDR3 reads TGCAGCTTAGGGGGATTCGACTATGGCTACACCTTC. Its translation is CSLGGFDYGYTF.

This chain joins TRBV29-1 and TRBJ2-5; 7 nucleotides align to TRBD1. This CDR3 spans 12 amino acids. The germline gives CDR1 SQVTM, CDR2 ANQGSEA. The trim removed 7 bases at V and 5 bases at J, leaving 7 bases unmatched. The CDR3 loop reads CSDPQGVETQYF. In DNA, the CDR3 is TGCAGCGATCCCCAGGGGGTCGAGACCCAGTACTTC. The entire variable domain, with the rest obtained from reference TRBV29-1 and TRBJ2-5, is as follows: SAVISQKPSRDICQRGTSLTIQCQVDSQVTMMFWYRQQPGQSLTLIATANQGSEATYESGFVIDKFPISRPNLTFSTLTVSNMSPEDSSIYLCSDPQGVETQYFGPGTRLLVL.

This chain connects TRBV7-8 to TRBJ2-5; a weak D match, TRBD2 (6 bases). V was cut by 7 bases and J by 5 bases, with 20 bases left in between. Germline CDR1 reads SGHVS; CDR2 reads FQNEAQ. The CDR3 is made up of 15 amino acids. The CDR3 here is CASNPETGVGETQYF. Here the CDR3 DNA reads TGTGCCAGCAACCCCGAGACGGGGGTAGGGGAGACCCAGTACTTC.

The chain combines TRBV25-1 with TRBJ1-3; 8 positions match TRBD1. The germline V gene encodes CDR1 MGHDK and CDR2 SYGVNS. Trimming took 2 bases from V and 3 from J; bases not matched to a gene: 0. The CDR3 has 14 amino acids. For the CDR3, the DNA is TGTGCCAGCAGTGAAGACAGGGGTGGAAACACCATATATTTT. This translates into CASSEDRGGNTIYF.

This clonotype was counted a few times. V gene TRBV11-2 combines with J gene TRBJ2-7; TRBD1 matches 7 bases. The CDR3 is 16 residues long. Per germline, CDR1 SGHAT and CDR2 FQNNGV. V shed 4 bases and J 4 bases; nucleotides not matched to a gene: 13. The CDR3 reads CASSSTIWGQRYEQYF. Here the CDR3 DNA reads TGTGCCAGCAGCTCAACGATTTGGGGACAGCGGTACGAGCAGTACTTC. Drawing the rest from reference TRBV11-2 and TRBJ2-7, the complete variable domain is EAGVAQSPRYKIIEKRQSVAFWCNPISGHATLYWYQQILGQGPKLLIQFQNNGVVDDSQLPKDRFSAERLKGVDSTLKIQPAKLEDSAVYLCASSSTIWGQRYEQYFGPGTRLTVT.

The chain employs TRBV20-1 and TRBJ2-7; 7 bases map to TRBD2. The V gene's germline CDR1 is DFQATT and CDR2 SNEGSKA (reference sequence). The V gene end was trimmed by 6 bases and the J gene end by 0 bases; junction bases not matched to a gene: 8. The CDR3 is 14 amino acids. CDR3 residues: CSARKRGYSYEQYF. The CDR3 region has the DNA TGCAGTGCCAGAAAGCGGGGTTACTCCTACGAGCAGTACTTC.

The V and J genes are TRBV15 and TRBJ2-7, with D perhaps TRBD1 (9 bases). Germline V CDR1 and CDR2: LNHNV, YYDKDF (reference sequence). The CDR3 runs 20 residues. Trimming pared 1 base from V and 4 bases from J, leaving 29 bases between. CDR3 in amino acids: CATSRVRGIAGQGSFYEQYF. For the CDR3, the DNA is TGTGCCACCAGCAGAGTTAGGGGTATAGCGGGACAGGGATCCTTTTACGAGCAGTACTTC.